The 19 T cell receptor beta chains listed next were all sequenced from one sample in a study of Ad26.COV2.S vaccination and SARS-CoV-2 variants. The treatment is: 15 to 20 received Ad26.COV2.S at low or high dose, single or two shots; several received placebo; per-sample allocation not given. Sampling occurred on day 63 after the first vaccine or placebo injection. Using immunoSEQ multiplex PCR, the repertoire was profiled, and TCRdb retains in-frame clones only, with some absent. This sample yields some 390,000 clones, of which around 89% are seen a single time; approximately 1.9% belongs to the top ten. Sequences were derived from peripheral blood, sampled in a trial of Ad26.COV2.S vaccine versus placebo. Every receptor here comes from a person between 18 and 65 years old who received the Ad26.COV2.S COVID-19 vaccine or a placebo.

This clone appeared a single time. This chain links TRBV15 with TRBJ1-1; D remains ambiguous. V was trimmed by 6 bases and J by 1 base, leaving 3 bases between them. This CDR3 spans 11 amino acids. Germline V lookup: CDR1 LNHNV, CDR2 YYDKDF (reference sequence). The CDR3 loop is CATRRNTEAFF. In DNA, the CDR3 is TGTGCCACCAGAAGGAACACTGAAGCTTTCTTT. The whole variable domain, remainder taken from reference TRBV15 and TRBJ1-1, is DAMVIQNPRYQVTQFGKPVTLSCSQTLNHNVMYWYQQKSSQAPKLLFHYYDKDFNNEADTPDNFQSRRPNTSFCFLDIRSPGLGDTAMYLCATRRNTEAFFGQGTRLTVV.

This chain joins TRBV25-1 and TRBJ1-2, with TRBD1 matching over 7 bases. The germline V gene has CDR1 MGHDK and CDR2 SYGVNS. The CDR3 contains 14 residues. With V trimmed by 2 bases and J by 10 bases, 10 bases remained unmatched. The CDR3 DNA follows: TGTGCCAGCAGTGAAAATCGGGACAGTGTCTCCTACACCTTC. This gives the protein CASSENRDSVSYTF.

J is TRBJ2-7 and V is TRBV19; possibly TRBD1 or TRBD2 for D (5 bases each). CDR1 and CDR2 (germline): LNHDA, SQIVND (reference sequence). The germline V and J ends were trimmed by 6 bases and 4 bases, with 19 bases remaining between them. The CDR3 runs 15 residues. CDR3 sequence (DNA): TGTGCCAGTAGAAGGTTCGGGACGGGAAATTACGAGCAGTACTTC. This encodes CASRRFGTGNYEQYF. Using reference TRBV19 and TRBJ2-7 for the parts outside the CDR3, the full variable domain is DGGITQSPKYLFRKEGQNVTLSCEQNLNHDAMYWYRQDPGQGLRLIYYSQIVNDFQKGDIAEGYSVSREKKESFPLTVTSAQKNPTAFYLCASRRFGTGNYEQYFGPGTRLTVT.

The rearrangement joins TRBV28 to TRBJ1-2; D is possibly TRBD1 (6 bases). The V and J ends lost 6 bases and 7 bases respectively, with 15 bases between them. CDR3 length: 13 residues. The germline V gene has CDR1 MDHEN and CDR2 SYDVKM. Here the CDR3 DNA reads TGTGCCAGCAGCTTGGCTACAGGGTTTGGCTACACCTTC. Encoded protein: CASSLATGFGYTF.

The chain is built from TRBV5-1 and TRBJ2-2, with no clear D. The CDR3 has 13 residues. CDR1 SGHRS and CDR2 YFSETQ come from the germline V gene. Trimming left V 6 bases short and J 3 bases short, with 9 bases between. This CDR3 reads CASNEIYTGELFF. The CDR3, as DNA: TGCGCCAGCAATGAGATTTACACCGGGGAGCTGTTTTTT. The full variable domain, its missing parts supplied by reference TRBV5-1 and TRBJ2-2, is KAGVTQTPRYLIKTRGQQVTLSCSPISGHRSVSWYQQTPGQGLQFLFEYFSETQRNKGNFPGRFSGRQFSNSRSEMNVSTLELGDSALYLCASNEIYTGELFFGEGSRLTVL.

The chain recombines TRBV19 with TRBJ2-3; maybe TRBD1 (5 bases). Looked up from germline, CDR1 is LNHDA and CDR2 is SQIVND (reference sequence). V dropped 4 bases and J dropped 6 bases, with 14 bases sitting between them. The CDR3 has 14 amino acids. CDR3 amino acids: CASSTPRGADTQYF. The CDR3 nucleotides read TGTGCCAGTAGTACCCCTCGTGGGGCGGATACGCAGTATTTT.

CDR3 residues: CASSEGKDNEQFF. CDR3 DNA: TGTGCCAGCAGTGAAGGTAAAGACAATGAGCAGTTCTTC. This chain uses TRBV28 with TRBJ2-1; D gene unclear. There are 13 residues in the CDR3. V lost 5 bases, J lost 5 bases, and 10 bases lay in between. The germline V gene encodes CDR1 MDHEN and CDR2 SYDVKM.

This rearrangement joins TRBV28 to TRBJ2-7, with D possibly being TRBD1 or TRBD2 (5 bases each). CDR1 and CDR2 (germline): MDHEN, SYDVKM. This CDR3 region has 14 residues. The V gene lost 5 bases and the J gene lost 4 bases, with 15 bases spanning the gap. The CDR3 nucleotides are TGTGCCAGCAGTACCCTGGGGGAACGGTACGAGCAGTACTTC. This sequence encodes CASSTLGERYEQYF.

This clone was detected only once. The chain employs TRBV7-2 and TRBJ2-7; TRBD1 aligns across 8 bases. Per the germline V gene, CDR1 is SGHTA and CDR2 is FQGNSA. The CDR3 has 15 residues. With V trimmed by 5 bases and J by 5 bases, 11 bases remained unmatched. The chain's CDR3 is CASSDRQGSLHEQYF. In DNA, the CDR3 is TGTGCCAGCAGCGACCGACAGGGGTCACTCCACGAGCAGTACTTC.

This rearrangement joins TRBV25-1 to TRBJ1-1, with TRBD1 matching over 7 bases. Trimming took 6 bases from V and 4 from J; bases not matched to a gene: 17. The CDR3 covers 17 residues. Per the germline V gene, CDR1 is MGHDK and CDR2 is SYGVNS. The CDR3 is CASSSRQGRNRGTEAFF. CDR3 DNA sequence: TGTGCCAGCAGCTCCAGACAGGGAAGAAACCGGGGCACTGAAGCTTTCTTT.

The table lists this clone with a count of one. This chain joins TRBV7-8 and TRBJ2-3; the match to TRBD2 covers 13 bases. V was pared by 5 bases and J by 0 bases, with 8 bases of the junction left unmatched. There are 18 residues in the CDR3. Germline V gene lookup returns CDR1 SGHVS and CDR2 FQNEAQ. The CDR3 bases are TGTGCCAGCAGCCTACGGACTAGCGGGAGCACGAGCACAGATACGCAGTATTTT. This codes for CASSLRTSGSTSTDTQYF.

This clone appeared a few times. This chain uses TRBV7-9 with TRBJ2-1; 8 positions match TRBD1. Trimming removed 6 bases from V and 11 bases from J; junction bases left unmatched: 6. The CDR3 length is 12 residues. Germline CDR1 and CDR2: SEHNR and FQNEAQ (reference sequence). CDR3: CASSLTGAKQFF. Here the CDR3 DNA reads TGTGCCAGCAGTCTGACAGGGGCGAAGCAGTTCTTC.

The rearrangement joins TRBV10-2 to TRBJ2-7, with 9 bases fitting TRBD1. V shed 5 bases, J shed 6 bases, and the junction held 2 bases outside the gene matches. This CDR3 is built from 12 residues. CDR1 is WSHSY, CDR2 SAAADI, per germline. CDR3 DNA: TGCGCCAGCAGTCTACAGGGGGCCGAGCAGTACTTC. Encoded protein: CASSLQGAEQYF.

DNA for the CDR3: TGTGCCAGCAGTTTACCCTCCTTGCGGGAGCAGTACTTC. This encodes CASSLPSLREQYF. J is TRBJ2-7 and V is TRBV28; D is undetermined. Per germline, CDR1 MDHEN and CDR2 SYDVKM. Trimming removed 2 bases from V and 7 bases from J, with 12 bases in between. The CDR3 covers 13 residues.

This sequence joins TRBV7-2 and TRBJ2-3, with 10 bases that match TRBD2. The CDR3 is 15 residues long. V was pared by 3 bases and J by 3 bases, with 3 bases of the junction left unmatched. Looked up from germline, CDR1 is SGHTA and CDR2 is FQGNSA. The CDR3: CASSFSGRVTDTQYF. The CDR3 coding sequence is TGTGCCAGCAGCTTCAGCGGGAGGGTAACAGATACGCAGTATTTT.

The chain is built from TRBV11-2 and TRBJ2-7, with 7 bases that match TRBD2. Germline values: CDR1 SGHAT, CDR2 FQNNGV. The CDR3 spans 15 residues. V lost 1 base, J lost 0 bases, and 3 bases stayed unmatched. The CDR3 sequence is CASSLGRGSSYEQYF. The CDR3 DNA follows: TGTGCCAGCAGCTTAGGGCGGGGGAGCTCCTACGAGCAGTACTTC.

This clone was seen a single time. This chain links TRBV5-5 with TRBJ2-7; tentative D call: TRBD2 (5 bases). CDR1 and CDR2 from the germline V gene are SGHKS and YYEKEE (reference sequence). Trimming shortened V by 6 bases and J by 6 bases, and 19 bases separated the two germline ends. The CDR3 loop spans 14 amino acids. DNA for the CDR3: TGTGCCAGCACCCCGGTGTCGGGATCCAGCGAGCAGTACTTC. It translates to CASTPVSGSSEQYF.

This chain connects TRBV19 to TRBJ2-1; D is undetermined. CDR3 length: 15 amino acids. V was cut by 6 bases and J by 0 bases, with 12 bases left in between. Looked up from germline, CDR1 is LNHDA and CDR2 is SQIVND (reference sequence). The CDR3 reads CASSYSRSSYNEQFF. The CDR3 nucleotides read TGTGCCAGTAGCTATAGCCGGAGCTCCTACAATGAGCAGTTCTTC. Combining the CDR3 with reference TRBV19 and TRBJ2-1 gives the whole variable domain DGGITQSPKYLFRKEGQNVTLSCEQNLNHDAMYWYRQDPGQGLRLIYYSQIVNDFQKGDIAEGYSVSREKKESFPLTVTSAQKNPTAFYLCASSYSRSSYNEQFFGPGTRLTVL.

The chain combines TRBV29-1 with TRBJ1-5; D might be TRBD1 (6 bases). Germline V gene sequence: CDR1 SQVTM, CDR2 ANQGSEA. CDR3 length: 14 amino acids. V was shortened by 6 bases and J by 6 bases, with 18 bases between the two germline ends. CDR3 in amino acids: CSVSGGQGGQPQHF. CDR3 sequence (DNA): TGCAGCGTCTCGGGGGGGCAGGGCGGTCAGCCCCAGCATTTT.